The 9 T cell receptor beta chains below all came from one sample that was sequenced in a study of blood T cell repertoires in COVID-19. Data came from immunoSEQ multiplex PCR; TCRdb stores just in-frame clones and leaves some out. The sample holds 250,000 to 350,000 clones, roughly 88% seen once. Sequenced input: peripheral blood. These receptors originate from a woman in her forties or fifties with active or convalescent COVID-19.

The CDR3 loop is CASSLFAGLDTEAFF. The CDR3 coding sequence is TGTGCCAGCAGCTTGTTCGCAGGGTTAGACACTGAAGCTTTCTTT. The chain carries TRBV5-6 and TRBJ1-1, with D possibly matching TRBD1 (5 bases). This CDR3 has 15 residues. Germline V lookup: CDR1 SGHDT, CDR2 YYEEEE. Deletions cut 1 base from V and 3 bases from J, with 13 bases between.

This clone was seen just once. The chain combines TRBV4-1 with TRBJ1-5, with D possibly TRBD1 on 6 matching bases. Looked up from germline, CDR1 is MGHRA and CDR2 is YSYEKL. The CDR3 is 17 amino acids. Trimming shortened V by 4 bases and J by 0 bases, and 16 bases separated the two germline ends. The CDR3 sequence: CASSPYYSGVSNQPQHF. The CDR3 DNA sequence: TGCGCCAGCAGCCCATATTATTCAGGGGTTAGCAATCAGCCCCAGCATTTT.

The chain links TRBV5-1 to TRBJ2-7, with D hard to call. CDR3 length equals 14 residues. V dropped 0 bases and J dropped 3 bases, with 10 bases sitting between them. CDR1 and CDR2 from the germline V gene are SGHRS and YFSETQ. For the CDR3, the DNA is TGCGCCAGCAGCTTGGAATTTACTTACTACGAGCAGTACTTC. This codes for CASSLEFTYYEQYF.

The CDR3 loop reads CASRLSPGQYNSPLHF. CDR3 nucleotides: TGTGCCAGCAGGCTATCCCCGGGACAGTATAATTCACCCCTCCACTTT. This sequence joins TRBV27 and TRBJ1-6, with 7 bases identical to TRBD1. J lost 4 bases, V lost 6 bases, and 9 bases had no gene match. The CDR3 is 16 amino acids. Germline CDR1 and CDR2: MNHEY and SMNVEV (reference sequence).

In DNA, the CDR3 is TGTGCCAGCAGCCCGGGAGGGACCCAAGCTTTCTTT. This encodes CASSPGGTQAFF. The V gene is TRBV12-3 or TRBV12-4, the J gene TRBJ1-1, with D maybe TRBD1 (5 bases). The CDR3 runs to 12 residues. The germline V and J ends were trimmed by 6 bases and 9 bases, with 14 bases remaining between them.

This chain connects TRBV7-6 to TRBJ1-2, with TRBD1 matching over 7 bases. Germline assignment: CDR1 SGHVS and CDR2 FNYEAQ. The CDR3 consists of 13 residues. The trim removed 5 bases at V and 4 bases at J, leaving 4 bases unmatched. The chain's CDR3 is CASSPDRSYGYTF. For the CDR3, the DNA is TGTGCCAGCAGCCCGGACAGGAGCTATGGCTACACCTTC.

A few counts support this clone. The genes are TRBV19 and TRBJ2-2; possible D gene TRBD2, 6 bases. CDR1 LNHDA and CDR2 SQIVND come from the germline V gene (reference sequence). Trimming left V 4 bases short and J 3 bases short, with 12 bases between. The CDR3 contains 15 residues. The CDR3 DNA is TGTGCCAGTAGTACTTCCGGGACTTACACCGGGGAGCTGTTTTTT. It is translated as CASSTSGTYTGELFF.

This clone was seen a single time. V and J are TRBV6-2 or TRBV6-3 and TRBJ2-7; D gene uncertain. CDR1 and CDR2 (germline): MNHEY, SVGEGT. This CDR3 spans 15 amino acids. V dropped 5 bases and J dropped 2 bases, with 16 bases sitting between them. The CDR3: CASSRTTGSPYEQYF. The CDR3 DNA reads as TGTGCCAGCAGTCGAACGACTGGGTCCCCCTACGAGCAGTACTTC.

This chain joins TRBV5-1 and TRBJ2-2, with D tentatively TRBD2 (6 bases). The germline CDR1 and CDR2 sequences are SGHRS and YFSETQ. The CDR3 contains 15 residues. Trimming took off 4 bases at V and 4 bases at J, with 14 bases between the two ends. CDR3 sequence (DNA): TGCGCCAGCAGCGGCGGGGACTCATCCACCGGGGAGCTGTTTTTT. Translated, it gives CASSGGDSSTGELFF.